The 21 T cell receptor beta chains below were found in one sample sequenced in a study of blood T cell repertoires in COVID-19. The protocol was immunoSEQ multiplex PCR, while the TCRdb copy is restricted to in-frame clones and leaves out a portion. Of under 200,000 clones in the sample, 89% were seen once. The specimen sequenced was PBMCs or T cells enriched from blood (not recorded which). Receptor source: a woman aged 18-35 years who had recovered from COVID-19.

This chain joins TRBV7-2 and TRBJ2-3; 9 positions agree with TRBD2. The junction had 5 bases not matched to a gene; V was cut back by 1 base and J by 6 bases. Germline V lookup: CDR1 SGHTA, CDR2 FQGNSA. This CDR3 is 15 amino acids long. The CDR3 sequence is CASSLETSGWDTQYF. Written as DNA, the CDR3 is TGTGCCAGCAGCTTAGAGACTAGCGGATGGGATACGCAGTATTTT.

J is TRBJ2-1 and V is TRBV27; tentative D call: TRBD2 (6 bases). Trimming shortened V by 5 bases and J by 5 bases, and 13 bases separated the two germline ends. This CDR3 has 14 residues. Germline V CDR1 and CDR2: MNHEY, SMNVEV (reference sequence). CDR3 in amino acids: CASSRLGSDNEQFF. CDR3 DNA: TGTGCCAGCAGTCGACTAGGGTCCGACAATGAGCAGTTCTTC.

The chain recombines TRBV19 with TRBJ2-7; TRBD2 is a possible D gene (6 bases). Germline CDR1 and CDR2: LNHDA and SQIVND (reference sequence). The CDR3 contains 16 residues. Trimming took 4 bases from V and 0 from J, leaving 16 bases between them. CDR3 sequence: CASSTWRGPSSYEQYF. The CDR3 nucleotides read TGTGCCAGTAGTACATGGCGGGGCCCAAGCTCCTACGAGCAGTACTTC.

V is TRBV7-9 and J is TRBJ2-7; weak D call: TRBD2 (6 bases). Deletions cut 2 bases from V and 0 bases from J, with 14 bases between. The CDR3 sequence is 16 residues long. Looked up from germline, CDR1 is SEHNR and CDR2 is FQNEAQ (reference sequence). CDR3 sequence (DNA): TGTGCCAGCAGCTTAAGATTTAGCGGAGTCTCCTACGAGCAGTACTTC. It codes for CASSLRFSGVSYEQYF.

In the case of this clone: The junction departs from germline at one end; a sequencing error may be responsible. This chain connects TRBV28 to TRBJ2-5; D is possibly TRBD1 (8 bases). The germline V gene encodes CDR1 MDHEN and CDR2 SYDVKM. The CDR3 covers 15 residues. The CDR3 DNA sequence: TGTGCCAGCAGTTCTGGACAGGGAGGGAAAGAGGCCCAGTACTTC. This sequence encodes CASSSGQGGKEAQYF.

The DNA for the CDR3 is TGTGCCAGCAGATACGCGCAAGAGACCCAGTACTTC. Its translation is CASRYAQETQYF. The V and J genes are TRBV28 and TRBJ2-5; no reliable D call. The CDR3 runs 12 residues. Germline CDR1 MDHEN, CDR2 SYDVKM. V lost 6 bases and J lost 2, with 7 bases in between.

The J gene is TRBJ2-7, the V gene TRBV4-1; D gene ambiguous. The length of the CDR3 is 14 residues. Germline V gene data show CDR1 as MGHRA and CDR2 as YSYEKL. Trimming shortened V by 1 base and J by 1 base, and 8 bases separated the two germline ends. This CDR3 reads CASSQVTGSYEQYF. For the CDR3, the DNA is TGCGCCAGCAGCCAAGTAACTGGTTCCTACGAGCAGTACTTC.

In its sample, this clone was seen once. The chain is built from TRBV29-1 and TRBJ1-3; TRBD1 is a possible D gene (5 bases). The CDR3 is 15 amino acids. V lost 4 bases and J lost 0, with 13 bases in between. The germline V gene has CDR1 SQVTM and CDR2 ANQGSEA. This chain's CDR3 is CSVVTASYSGNTIYF. As DNA, the CDR3 is TGCAGCGTTGTGACAGCTTCTTACTCTGGAAACACCATATATTTT.

V and J are TRBV28 and TRBJ1-5; D gene uncertain. This CDR3 is built from 14 residues. Trimming took off 6 bases at V and 3 bases at J, with 12 bases between the two ends. Germline CDR1 reads MDHEN; CDR2 reads SYDVKM. The CDR3 region is CASRLPLTNQPQHF. The CDR3, as DNA: TGTGCCAGCAGACTCCCCCTCACCAATCAGCCCCAGCATTTT. Looking up the rest from reference TRBV28 and TRBJ1-5 gives the full variable domain: DVKVTQSSRYLVKRTGEKVFLECVQDMDHENMFWYRQDPGLGLRLIYFSYDVKMKEKGDIPEGYSVSREKKERFSLILESASTNQTSMYLCASRLPLTNQPQHFGDGTRLSIL.

This chain uses TRBV10-3 with TRBJ2-3, with a possible D match to TRBD2 (6 bases). With 2 bases removed from V and 4 bases from J, the gap between germline ends came to 13 bases. Germline V CDR1 and CDR2: ENHRY, SYGVKD. The CDR3 spans 15 residues. The CDR3: CAISERELVADTQYF. DNA of the CDR3: TGTGCCATCAGTGAGCGGGAGCTGGTAGCAGATACGCAGTATTTT.

This chain uses TRBV3-1 (or the pseudogene TRBV3-2) with TRBJ1-2; D not resolved. This CDR3 has 12 amino acids. Between the trimmed V and J ends, which lost 4 bases and 7 bases, there was a span of 10 bases. The V gene's germline CDR1 is LGHDT and CDR2 YNNKEL (reference sequence). CDR3 protein: CASSRWRAGYTF. In nucleotides, the CDR3 is TGTGCCAGCAGCCGATGGAGGGCTGGCTACACCTTC.

The chain is built from TRBV11-2 and TRBJ2-3; 11 nucleotides align to TRBD2. V dropped 5 bases and J dropped 2; count of bases not matched to a gene: 6. Per the germline V gene, CDR1 is SGHAT and CDR2 is FQNNGV. CDR3 length equals 16 residues. DNA for the CDR3: TGTGCCAGCAGCCCCCGACTAGCGGGGCTCACAGATACGCAGTATTTT. It specifies CASSPRLAGLTDTQYF.

The V and J genes are TRBV5-1 and TRBJ1-2; D is perhaps TRBD1 (6 bases). The germline gives CDR1 SGHRS, CDR2 YFSETQ. Trimming left V 4 bases short and J 6 bases short, with 16 bases between. CDR3 size: 14 residues. The CDR3 protein is CASSLEGGADGYTF. The DNA of the CDR3 is TGCGCCAGCAGCCTCGAGGGGGGGGCGGATGGCTACACCTTC. The full variable domain, completed using reference TRBV5-1 and TRBJ1-2, is KAGVTQTPRYLIKTRGQQVTLSCSPISGHRSVSWYQQTPGQGLQFLFEYFSETQRNKGNFPGRFSGRQFSNSRSEMNVSTLELGDSALYLCASSLEGGADGYTFGSGTRLTVV.

J is TRBJ1-5 and V is TRBV19; perhaps TRBD1 as D (6 bases). The CDR3 is 17 amino acids. In germline, CDR1 is LNHDA, CDR2 SQIVND (reference sequence). Trimming shortened V by 0 bases and J by 4 bases, and 16 bases separated the two germline ends. The DNA for the CDR3 is TGTGCCAGTAGTATAGATAGTACAGGACAGCCAAATCAGCCCCAGCATTTT. It codes for CASSIDSTGQPNQPQHF.

The chain employs TRBV9 and TRBJ2-1; 8 nucleotides line up with TRBD2. The CDR3 consists of 14 residues. Unmatched junction bases numbered 7, after V lost 6 bases and J lost 5 bases. Germline lookup yields CDR1 SGDLS and CDR2 YYNGEE. The CDR3 sequence: CASNRVSGDNEQFF. The CDR3, as DNA: TGTGCCAGCAATCGGGTTAGCGGGGACAATGAGCAGTTCTTC.

This clone was counted a single time. The V and J genes are TRBV30 and TRBJ1-5; D is uncertain. The CDR3 extends over 13 amino acids. Germline V gene lookup returns CDR1 GTSNPN and CDR2 SVGIG (reference sequence). The V end lost 1 base, the J end lost 9 bases, and 13 bases lay between the germline ends. DNA of the CDR3: TGTGCCTGGAGTGGCTCGGGAATACGGCCCCAGCATTTT. Its protein is CAWSGSGIRPQHF.

The chain is built from TRBV20-1 and TRBJ1-2; the D gene is possibly TRBD1 (6 bases). The CDR3 has 11 residues. The germline CDR1 and CDR2 sequences are DFQATT and SNEGSKA (reference sequence). The ends were cut back, 4 bases at V and 8 bases at J, with 11 bases in the middle. CDR3 sequence: CSAMGGLGYTF. The CDR3 DNA is TGCAGTGCTATGGGGGGGCTGGGCTACACCTTC.

This chain uses TRBV11-3 with TRBJ2-3; 8 nucleotides line up with TRBD2. V trimming: 5 bases; J trimming: 3 bases; junction bases outside the gene matches: 10. CDR3 length: 16 amino acids. Germline V gene sequence: CDR1 SGHNT, CDR2 YENEEA. The CDR3 is CASSARSSGMTDTQYF. The CDR3 DNA follows: TGTGCCAGCAGCGCCAGGAGTAGCGGGATGACAGATACGCAGTATTTT.

The chain joins TRBV11-2 to TRBJ2-3; D call uncertain. V was clipped by 1 base and J by 1 base, with 6 bases between them. The CDR3 consists of 14 residues. Germline loops: CDR1 SGHAT, CDR2 FQNNGV. Here the CDR3 DNA reads TGTGCCAGCAGCTTAGCCTTCGGCACAGATACGCAGTATTTT. The encoded protein is CASSLAFGTDTQYF.

This clone has just one count. The chain couples TRBV7-9 to TRBJ2-1; D might be TRBD2 (6 bases). V lost 5 bases and J lost 2, with 13 bases in between. The CDR3 covers 15 residues. Looked up from germline, CDR1 is SEHNR and CDR2 is FQNEAQ (reference sequence). The chain's CDR3 is CASSVQSGPYNEQFF. The CDR3 nucleotides read TGTGCCAGCAGCGTACAAAGCGGGCCCTACAATGAGCAGTTCTTC.

The chain is built from TRBV6-5 and TRBJ2-1; the D gene is possibly TRBD1 (6 bases). V lost 10 bases, J lost 0 bases, and 10 bases lay in between. Germline V gene data show CDR1 as MNHEY and CDR2 as SVGAGI. This CDR3 region has 13 residues. Here the CDR3 reads CATEQGSYNEQFF. DNA of the CDR3: TGTGCCACAGAACAGGGCTCCTACAATGAGCAGTTCTTC.